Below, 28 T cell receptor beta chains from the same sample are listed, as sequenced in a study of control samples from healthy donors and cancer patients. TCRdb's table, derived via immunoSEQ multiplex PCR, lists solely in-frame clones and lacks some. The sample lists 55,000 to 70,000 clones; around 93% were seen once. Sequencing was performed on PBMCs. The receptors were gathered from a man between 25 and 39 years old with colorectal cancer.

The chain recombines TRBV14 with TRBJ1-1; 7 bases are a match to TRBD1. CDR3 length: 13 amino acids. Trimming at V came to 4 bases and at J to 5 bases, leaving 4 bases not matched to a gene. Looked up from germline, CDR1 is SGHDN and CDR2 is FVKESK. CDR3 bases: TGTGCCAGCAGCCGTACAGGGGTTACTGAAGCTTTCTTT. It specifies CASSRTGVTEAFF.

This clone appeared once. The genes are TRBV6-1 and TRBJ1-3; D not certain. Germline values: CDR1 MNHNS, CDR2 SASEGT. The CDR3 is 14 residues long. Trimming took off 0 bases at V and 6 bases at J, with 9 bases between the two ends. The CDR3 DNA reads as TGTGCCAGCAGTGAAGCCCCCCAGGAAAACACCATATATTTT. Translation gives CASSEAPQENTIYF.

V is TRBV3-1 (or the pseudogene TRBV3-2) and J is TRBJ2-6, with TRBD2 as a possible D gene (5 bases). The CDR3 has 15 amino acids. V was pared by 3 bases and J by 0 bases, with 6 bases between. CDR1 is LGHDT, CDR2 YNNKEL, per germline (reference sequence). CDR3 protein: CASSQSGSGANVLTF. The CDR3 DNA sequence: TGTGCCAGCAGCCAGAGCGGCTCTGGGGCCAACGTCCTGACTTTC.

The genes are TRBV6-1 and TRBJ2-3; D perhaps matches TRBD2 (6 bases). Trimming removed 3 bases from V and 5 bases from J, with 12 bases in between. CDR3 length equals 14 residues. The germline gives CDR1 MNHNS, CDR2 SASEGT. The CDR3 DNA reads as TGTGCCAGCAGTGATGGGGGGAGTGGAGATACGCAGTATTTT. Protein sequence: CASSDGGSGDTQYF.

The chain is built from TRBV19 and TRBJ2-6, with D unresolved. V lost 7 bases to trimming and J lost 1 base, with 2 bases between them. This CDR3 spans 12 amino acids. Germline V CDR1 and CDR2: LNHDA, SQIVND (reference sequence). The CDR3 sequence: CASKSGANVLTF. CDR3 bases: TGTGCCAGTAAATCTGGGGCCAACGTCCTGACTTTC.

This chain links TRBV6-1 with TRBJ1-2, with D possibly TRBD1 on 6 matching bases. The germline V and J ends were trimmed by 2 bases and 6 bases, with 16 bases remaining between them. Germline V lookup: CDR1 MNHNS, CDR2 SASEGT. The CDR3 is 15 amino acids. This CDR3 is CASSELNTGIDGYTF. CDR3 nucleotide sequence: TGTGCCAGCAGTGAACTCAATACAGGGATTGATGGCTACACCTTC.

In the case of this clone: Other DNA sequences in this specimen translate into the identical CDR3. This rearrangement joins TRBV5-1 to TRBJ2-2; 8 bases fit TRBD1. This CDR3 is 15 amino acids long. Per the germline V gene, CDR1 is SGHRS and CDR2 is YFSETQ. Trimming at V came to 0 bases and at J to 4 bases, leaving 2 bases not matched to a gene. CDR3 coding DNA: TGCGCCAGCAGCTTGGGAACAGGGGGCACCGGGGAGCTGTTTTTT. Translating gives CASSLGTGGTGELFF.

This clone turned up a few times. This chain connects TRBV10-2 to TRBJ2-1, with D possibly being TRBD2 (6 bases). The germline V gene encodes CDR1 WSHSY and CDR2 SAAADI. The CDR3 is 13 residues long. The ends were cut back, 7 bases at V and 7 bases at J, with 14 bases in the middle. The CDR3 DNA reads TGCGCCAGCACATGGCTCCGGGAGAATGAGCAGTTCTTC. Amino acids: CASTWLRENEQFF.

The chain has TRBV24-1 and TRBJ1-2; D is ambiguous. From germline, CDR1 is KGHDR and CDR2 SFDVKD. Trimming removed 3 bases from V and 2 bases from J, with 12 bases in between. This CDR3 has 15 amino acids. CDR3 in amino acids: CATSDRGSPNYGYTF. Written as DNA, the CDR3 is TGTGCCACCAGTGATCGCGGGTCTCCAAACTATGGCTACACCTTC.

DNA of the CDR3: TGTGCCAGCAGACAGGGGTGGGACACTGAAGCTTTCTTT. This gives the protein CASRQGWDTEAFF. This chain connects TRBV2 to TRBJ1-1; 7 bases align to TRBD1. Germline V gene lookup returns CDR1 SNHLY and CDR2 FYNNEI. The J segment lost 3 bases and the V segment lost 6 bases, leaving 4 bases of the junction unmatched. The CDR3 is made up of 13 amino acids.

The CDR3 loop is CASSRQDGGVNEQFF. The CDR3 DNA reads as TGTGCCAGCAGCCGCCAAGACGGGGGGGTAAATGAGCAGTTCTTC. The rearrangement links TRBV3-1 (or the pseudogene TRBV3-2) to TRBJ2-1, with 8 bases identical to TRBD2. This CDR3 has 15 amino acids. Germline values: CDR1 LGHDT, CDR2 YNNKEL (reference sequence). J lost 7 bases, V lost 4 bases, and 9 bases had no gene match.

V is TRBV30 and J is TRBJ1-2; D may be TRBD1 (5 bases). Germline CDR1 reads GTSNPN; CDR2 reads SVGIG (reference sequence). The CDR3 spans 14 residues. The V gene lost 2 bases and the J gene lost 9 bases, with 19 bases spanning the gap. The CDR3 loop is CAWSSMTASGSYTF. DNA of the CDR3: TGTGCCTGGAGTAGTATGACAGCAAGTGGTAGCTACACCTTC.

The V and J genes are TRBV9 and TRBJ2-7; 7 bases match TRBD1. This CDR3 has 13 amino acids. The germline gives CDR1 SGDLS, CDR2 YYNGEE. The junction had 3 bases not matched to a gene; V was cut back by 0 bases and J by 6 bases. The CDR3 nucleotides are TGTGCCAGCAGCGTAGGGACAGGAGGCGAGCAGTACTTC. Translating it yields CASSVGTGGEQYF.

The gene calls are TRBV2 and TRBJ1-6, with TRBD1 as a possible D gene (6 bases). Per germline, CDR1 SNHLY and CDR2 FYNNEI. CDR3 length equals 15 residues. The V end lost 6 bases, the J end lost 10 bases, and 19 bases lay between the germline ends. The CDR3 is CASSLKDRLDSPLHF. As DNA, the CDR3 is TGTGCCAGCAGCTTAAAAGACAGGCTGGACTCACCCCTCCACTTT. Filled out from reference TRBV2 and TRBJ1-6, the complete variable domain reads EPEVTQTPSHQVTQMGQEVILRCVPISNHLYFYWYRQILGQKVEFLVSFYNNEISEKSEIFDDQFSVERPDGSNFTLKIRSTKLEDSAMYFCASSLKDRLDSPLHFGNGTRLTVT.

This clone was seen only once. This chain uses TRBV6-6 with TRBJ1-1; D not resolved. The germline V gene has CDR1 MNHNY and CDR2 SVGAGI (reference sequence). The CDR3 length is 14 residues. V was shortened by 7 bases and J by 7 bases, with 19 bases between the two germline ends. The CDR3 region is CASNKTPQLSEAFF. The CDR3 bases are TGTGCCAGCAACAAAACCCCCCAATTGAGTGAAGCTTTCTTT.

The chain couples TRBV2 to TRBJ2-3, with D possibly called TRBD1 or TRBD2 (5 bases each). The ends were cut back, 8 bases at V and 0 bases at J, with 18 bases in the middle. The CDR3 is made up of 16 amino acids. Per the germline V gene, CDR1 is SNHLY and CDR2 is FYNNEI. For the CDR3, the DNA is TGTGCCAGCGTGGCAGTGAAGAGGGGTAGCACAGATACGCAGTATTTT. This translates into CASVAVKRGSTDTQYF.

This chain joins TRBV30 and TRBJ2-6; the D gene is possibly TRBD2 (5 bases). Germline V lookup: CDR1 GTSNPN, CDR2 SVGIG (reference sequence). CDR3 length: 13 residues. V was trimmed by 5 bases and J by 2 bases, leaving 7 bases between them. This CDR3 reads CAWGRAGANVLTF. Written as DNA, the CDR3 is TGTGCCTGGGGGCGGGCTGGGGCCAACGTCCTGACTTTC. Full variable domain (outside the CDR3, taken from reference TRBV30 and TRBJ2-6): SQTIHQWPATLVQPVGSPLSLECTVEGTSNPNLYWYRQAAGRGLQLLFYSVGIGQISSEVPQNLSASRPQDRQFILSSKKLLLSDSGFYLCAWGRAGANVLTFGAGSRLTVL.

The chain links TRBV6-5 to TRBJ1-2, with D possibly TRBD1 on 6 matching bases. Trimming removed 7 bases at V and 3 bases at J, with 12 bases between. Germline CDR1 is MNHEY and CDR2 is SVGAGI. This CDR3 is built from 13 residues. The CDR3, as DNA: TGTGCCAGCACCGACAGGCCGGACTATGGCTACACCTTC. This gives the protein CASTDRPDYGYTF.

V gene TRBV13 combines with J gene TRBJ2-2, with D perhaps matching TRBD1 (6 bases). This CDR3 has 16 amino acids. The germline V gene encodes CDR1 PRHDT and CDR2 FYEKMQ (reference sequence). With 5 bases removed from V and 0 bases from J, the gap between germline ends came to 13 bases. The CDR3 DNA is TGTGCCAGCAGCCGGGACACCGGCGCGAACACCGGGGAGCTGTTTTTT. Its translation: CASSRDTGANTGELFF.

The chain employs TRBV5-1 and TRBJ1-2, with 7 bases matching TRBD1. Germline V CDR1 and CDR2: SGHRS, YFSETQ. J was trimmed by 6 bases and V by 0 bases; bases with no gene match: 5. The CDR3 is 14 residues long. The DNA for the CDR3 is TGCGCCAGCAGCTTGGACAGGGGTTGGGATGGCTACACCTTC. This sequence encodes CASSLDRGWDGYTF.

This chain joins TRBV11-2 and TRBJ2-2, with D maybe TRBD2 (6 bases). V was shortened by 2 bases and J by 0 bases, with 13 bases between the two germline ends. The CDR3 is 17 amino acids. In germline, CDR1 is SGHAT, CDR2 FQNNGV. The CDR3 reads CASSLFAGRSNTGELFF. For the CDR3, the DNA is TGTGCCAGCAGCTTATTTGCGGGGAGGTCGAACACCGGGGAGCTGTTTTTT.

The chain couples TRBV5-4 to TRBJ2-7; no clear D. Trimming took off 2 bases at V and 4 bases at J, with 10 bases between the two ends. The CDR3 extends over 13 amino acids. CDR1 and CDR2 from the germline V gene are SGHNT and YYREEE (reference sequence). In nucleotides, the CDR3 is TGTGCCAGCAGCTTACCAGGATTGTACGAGCAGTACTTC. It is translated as CASSLPGLYEQYF.

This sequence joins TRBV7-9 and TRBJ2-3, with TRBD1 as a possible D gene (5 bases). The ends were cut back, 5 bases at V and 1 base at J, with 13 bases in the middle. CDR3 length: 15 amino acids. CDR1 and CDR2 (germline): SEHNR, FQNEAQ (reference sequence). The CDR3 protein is CASSLLQGGTDTQYF. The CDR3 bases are TGTGCCAGCAGCCTACTCCAGGGCGGCACAGATACGCAGTATTTT.

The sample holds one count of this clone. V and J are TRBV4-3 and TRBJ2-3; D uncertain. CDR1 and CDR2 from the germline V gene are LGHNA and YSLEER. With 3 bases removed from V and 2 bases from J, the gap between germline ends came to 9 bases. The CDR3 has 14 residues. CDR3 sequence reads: CASSHSHSTDTQYF. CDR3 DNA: TGCGCCAGCAGCCACAGCCACTCCACAGATACGCAGTATTTT.

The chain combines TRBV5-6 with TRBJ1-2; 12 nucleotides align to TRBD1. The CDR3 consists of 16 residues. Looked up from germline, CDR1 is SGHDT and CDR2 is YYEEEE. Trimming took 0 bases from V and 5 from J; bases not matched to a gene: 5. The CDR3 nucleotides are TGTGCCAGCAGCTTGGCCCCGGGACAGGGGGCGTATGGCTACACCTTC. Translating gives CASSLAPGQGAYGYTF.

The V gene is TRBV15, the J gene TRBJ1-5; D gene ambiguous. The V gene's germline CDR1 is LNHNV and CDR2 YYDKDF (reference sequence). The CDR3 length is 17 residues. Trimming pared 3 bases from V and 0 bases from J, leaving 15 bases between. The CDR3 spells CATSSTTGRLSNQPQHF. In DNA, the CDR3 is TGTGCCACCAGCAGTACGACCGGCCGCCTTAGCAATCAGCCCCAGCATTTT.

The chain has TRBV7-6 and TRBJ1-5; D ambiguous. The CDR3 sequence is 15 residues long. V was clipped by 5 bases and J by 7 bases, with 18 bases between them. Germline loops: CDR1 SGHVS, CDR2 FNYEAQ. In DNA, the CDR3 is TGTGCCAGCAGCCCCACTGTCGGGTGGGGACAGCCCCAGCATTTT. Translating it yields CASSPTVGWGQPQHF. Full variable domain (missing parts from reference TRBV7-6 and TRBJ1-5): GAGVSQSPRYKVTKRGQDVALRCDPISGHVSLYWYRQALGQGPEFLTYFNYEAQQDKSGLPNDRFSAERPEGSISTLTIQRTEQRDSAMYRCASSPTVGWGQPQHFGDGTRLSIL.

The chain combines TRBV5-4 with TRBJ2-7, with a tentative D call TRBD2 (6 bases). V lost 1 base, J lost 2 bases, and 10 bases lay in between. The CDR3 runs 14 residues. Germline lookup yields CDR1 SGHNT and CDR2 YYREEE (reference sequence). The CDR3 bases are TGTGCCAGCAGCTTGAATCCGGGGGCCTACGAGCAGTACTTC. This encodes CASSLNPGAYEQYF. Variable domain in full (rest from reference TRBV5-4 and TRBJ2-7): ETGVTQSPTHLIKTRGQQVTLRCSSQSGHNTVSWYQQALGQGPQFIFQYYREEENGRGNFPPRFSGLQFPNYSSELNVNALELDDSALYLCASSLNPGAYEQYFGPGTRLTVT.